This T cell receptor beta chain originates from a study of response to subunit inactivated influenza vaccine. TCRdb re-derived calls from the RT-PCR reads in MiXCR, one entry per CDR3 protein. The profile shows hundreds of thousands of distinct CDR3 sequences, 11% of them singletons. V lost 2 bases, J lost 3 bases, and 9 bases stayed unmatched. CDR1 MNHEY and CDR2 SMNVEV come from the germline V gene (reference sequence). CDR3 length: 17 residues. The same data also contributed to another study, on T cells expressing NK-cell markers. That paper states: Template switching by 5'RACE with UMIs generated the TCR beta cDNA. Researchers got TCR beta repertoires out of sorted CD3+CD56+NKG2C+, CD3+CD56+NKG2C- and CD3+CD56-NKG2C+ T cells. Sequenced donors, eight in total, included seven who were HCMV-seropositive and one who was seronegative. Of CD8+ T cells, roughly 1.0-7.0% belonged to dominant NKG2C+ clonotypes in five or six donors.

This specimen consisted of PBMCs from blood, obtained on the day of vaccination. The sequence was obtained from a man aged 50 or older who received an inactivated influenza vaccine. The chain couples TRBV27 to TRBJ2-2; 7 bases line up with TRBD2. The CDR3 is CASSLIAGGSYTGELFF. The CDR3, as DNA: TGTGCCAGCAGTTTAATCGCTGGCGGGAGTTACACCGGGGAGCTGTTTTTT.